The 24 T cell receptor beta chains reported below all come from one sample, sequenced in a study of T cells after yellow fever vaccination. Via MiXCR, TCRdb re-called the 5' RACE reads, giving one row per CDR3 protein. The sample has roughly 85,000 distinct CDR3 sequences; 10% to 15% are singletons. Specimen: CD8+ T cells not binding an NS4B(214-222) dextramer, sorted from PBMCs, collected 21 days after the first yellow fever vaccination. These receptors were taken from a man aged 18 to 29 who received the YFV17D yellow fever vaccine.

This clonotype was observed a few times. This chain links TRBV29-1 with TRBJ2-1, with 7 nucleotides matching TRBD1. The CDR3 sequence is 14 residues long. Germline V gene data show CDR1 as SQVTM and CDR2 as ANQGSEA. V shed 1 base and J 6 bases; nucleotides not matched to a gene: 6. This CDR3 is CSVEGQGGGNEQFF. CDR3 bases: TGCAGCGTTGAAGGACAGGGCGGAGGCAATGAGCAGTTCTTC.

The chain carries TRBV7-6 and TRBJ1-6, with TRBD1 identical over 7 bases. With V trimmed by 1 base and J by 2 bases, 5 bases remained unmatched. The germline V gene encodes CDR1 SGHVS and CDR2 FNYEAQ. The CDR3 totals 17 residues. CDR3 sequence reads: CASSLGTGTAYNSPLHF. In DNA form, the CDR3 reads TGTGCCAGCAGCTTAGGGACTGGGACAGCCTATAATTCACCCCTCCACTTT.

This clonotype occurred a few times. CDR3 bases: TGTGCCAGCAGCCAAGATTTGGCTAGCGGTGACGAGCAGTACTTC. Translated, it gives CASSQDLASGDEQYF. The genes are TRBV4-2 and TRBJ2-7; 7 nucleotides line up with TRBD2. The V gene end was trimmed by 0 bases and the J gene end by 5 bases; junction bases not matched to a gene: 7. The germline gives CDR1 LGHNA, CDR2 YNFKEQ. This CDR3 contains 15 residues.

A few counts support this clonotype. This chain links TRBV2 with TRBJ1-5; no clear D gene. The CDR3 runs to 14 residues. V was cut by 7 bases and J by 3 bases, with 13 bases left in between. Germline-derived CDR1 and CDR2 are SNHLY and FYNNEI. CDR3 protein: CASTKGMVNQPQHF. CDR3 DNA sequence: TGTGCCAGCACGAAGGGTATGGTCAATCAGCCCCAGCATTTT.

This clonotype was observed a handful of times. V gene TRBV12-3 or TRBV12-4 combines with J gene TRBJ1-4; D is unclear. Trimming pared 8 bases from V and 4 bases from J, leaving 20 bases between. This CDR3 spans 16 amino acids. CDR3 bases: TGTGCCAGCCGCCCATCGGGAGTGGGGTTTAATGAAAAACTGTTTTTT. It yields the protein CASRPSGVGFNEKLFF.

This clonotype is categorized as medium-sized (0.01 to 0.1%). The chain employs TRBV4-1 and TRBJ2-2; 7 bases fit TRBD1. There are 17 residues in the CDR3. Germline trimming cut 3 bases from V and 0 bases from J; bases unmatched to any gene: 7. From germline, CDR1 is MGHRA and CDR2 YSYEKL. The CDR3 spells CASSQPPGGPNTGELFF. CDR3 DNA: TGCGCCAGCAGCCAGCCTCCAGGGGGTCCGAACACCGGGGAGCTGTTTTTT.

The CDR3: CASSRPARNEQFF. In DNA, the CDR3 is TGTGCCAGCAGTCGCCCCGCTCGCAATGAGCAGTTCTTC. This sequence joins TRBV7-9 and TRBJ2-1; D is unresolved. The CDR3 spans 13 residues. Trimming took 6 bases from V and 6 from J, leaving 12 bases between them. The germline gives CDR1 SEHNR, CDR2 FQNEAQ (reference sequence).

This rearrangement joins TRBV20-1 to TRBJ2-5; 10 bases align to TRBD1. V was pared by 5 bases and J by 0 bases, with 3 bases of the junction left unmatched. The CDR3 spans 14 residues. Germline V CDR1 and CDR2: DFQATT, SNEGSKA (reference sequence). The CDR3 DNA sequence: TGCAGTGCTTCCGGGACAGGGGACCAAGAGACCCAGTACTTC. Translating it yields CSASGTGDQETQYF.

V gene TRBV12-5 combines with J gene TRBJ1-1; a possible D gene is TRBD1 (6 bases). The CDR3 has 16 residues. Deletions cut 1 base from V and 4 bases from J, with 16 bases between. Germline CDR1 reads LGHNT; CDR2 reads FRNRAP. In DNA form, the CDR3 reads TGTGCTAGTGGTTTGGCGGACCCAGGGGAAGCCACTGAAGCTTTCTTT. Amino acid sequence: CASGLADPGEATEAFF.

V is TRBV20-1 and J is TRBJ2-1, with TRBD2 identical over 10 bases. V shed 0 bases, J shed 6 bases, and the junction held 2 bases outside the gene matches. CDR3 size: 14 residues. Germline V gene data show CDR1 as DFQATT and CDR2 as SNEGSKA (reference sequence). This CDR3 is CSARELAGLNEQFF. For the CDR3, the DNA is TGCAGTGCTAGAGAACTAGCGGGGCTCAATGAGCAGTTCTTC.

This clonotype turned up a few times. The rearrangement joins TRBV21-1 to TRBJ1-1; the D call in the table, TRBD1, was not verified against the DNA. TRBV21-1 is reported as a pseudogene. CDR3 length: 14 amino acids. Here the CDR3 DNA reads TGTGCCAGCAGCAAATCGGGGGCGAACACTGAAGCTTTCTTT. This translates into CASSKSGANTEAFF.

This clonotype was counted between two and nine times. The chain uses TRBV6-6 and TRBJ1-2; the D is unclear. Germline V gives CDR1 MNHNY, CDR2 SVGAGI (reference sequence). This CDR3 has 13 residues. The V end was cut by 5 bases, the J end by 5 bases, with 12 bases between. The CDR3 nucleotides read TGTGCCAGCAGTCAACCGTTAGGTTATGGCTACACCTTC. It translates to CASSQPLGYGYTF.

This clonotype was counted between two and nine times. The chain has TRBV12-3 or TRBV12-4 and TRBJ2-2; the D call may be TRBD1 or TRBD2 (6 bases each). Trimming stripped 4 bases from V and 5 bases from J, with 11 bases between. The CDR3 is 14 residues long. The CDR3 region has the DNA TGTGCCAGCAGTTATGGGGGGCGAACCGGGGAGCTGTTTTTT. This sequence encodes CASSYGGRTGELFF.

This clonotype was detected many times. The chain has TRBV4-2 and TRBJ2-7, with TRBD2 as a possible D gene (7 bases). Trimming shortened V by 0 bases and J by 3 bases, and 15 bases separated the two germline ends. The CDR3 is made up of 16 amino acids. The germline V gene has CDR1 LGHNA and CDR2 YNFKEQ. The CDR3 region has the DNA TGTGCCAGCAGCCAAGATGCGACGGGGGGCCTCTACGAGCAGTACTTC. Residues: CASSQDATGGLYEQYF.

As DNA, the CDR3 is TGCAGTGCCGGGAGTAGCGGGGCCGCCGGGGAGCTGTTTTTT. Its protein is CSAGSSGAAGELFF. This chain connects TRBV20-1 to TRBJ2-2; 8 bases are shared with TRBD2. CDR3 length: 14 residues. The V and J ends lost 6 bases and 6 bases, in that order; junction bases with no gene match: 9. Germline values: CDR1 DFQATT, CDR2 SNEGSKA (reference sequence).

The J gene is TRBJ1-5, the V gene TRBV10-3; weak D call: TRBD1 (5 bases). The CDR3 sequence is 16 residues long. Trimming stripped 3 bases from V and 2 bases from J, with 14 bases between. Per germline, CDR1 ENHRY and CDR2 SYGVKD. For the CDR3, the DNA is TGTGCCATCAGTGACCCCAGGGACTTGGGCAATCAGCCCCAGCATTTT. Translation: CAISDPRDLGNQPQHF.

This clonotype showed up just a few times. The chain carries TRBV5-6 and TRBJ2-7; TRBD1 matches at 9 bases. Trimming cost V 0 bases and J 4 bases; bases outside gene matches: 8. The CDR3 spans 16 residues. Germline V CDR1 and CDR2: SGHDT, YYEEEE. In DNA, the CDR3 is TGTGCCAGCAGCTTGGAAGGAGGGACAGGGAAGTACGAGCAGTACGTC. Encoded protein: CASSLEGGTGKYEQYV.

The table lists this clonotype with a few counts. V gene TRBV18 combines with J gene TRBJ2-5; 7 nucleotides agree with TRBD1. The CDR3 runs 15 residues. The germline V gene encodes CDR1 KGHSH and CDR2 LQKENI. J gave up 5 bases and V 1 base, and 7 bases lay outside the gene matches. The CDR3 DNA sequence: TGTGCCAGCTCACCACTCGGCAGGGGGTCCGAGACCCAGTACTTC. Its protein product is CASSPLGRGSETQYF. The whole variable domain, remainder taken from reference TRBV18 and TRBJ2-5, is NAGVMQNPRHLVRRRGQEARLRCSPMKGHSHVYWYRQLPEEGLKFMVYLQKENIIDESGMPKERFSAEFPKEGPSILRIQQVVRGDSAAYFCASSPLGRGSETQYFGPGTRLLVL.

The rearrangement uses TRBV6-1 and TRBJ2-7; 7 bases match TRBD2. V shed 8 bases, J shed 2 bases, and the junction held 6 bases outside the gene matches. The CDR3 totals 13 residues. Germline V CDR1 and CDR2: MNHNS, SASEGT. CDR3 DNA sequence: TGTGCCAGCGAACCGGGGGGAACCTACGAGCAGTACTTC. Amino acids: CASEPGGTYEQYF.

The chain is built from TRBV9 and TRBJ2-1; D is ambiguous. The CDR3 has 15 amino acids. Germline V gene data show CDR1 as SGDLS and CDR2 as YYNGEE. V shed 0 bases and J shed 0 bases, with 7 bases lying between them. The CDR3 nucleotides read TGTGCCAGCAGCGTAGAGGGCGGCTCCTACAATGAGCAGTTCTTC. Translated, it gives CASSVEGGSYNEQFF.

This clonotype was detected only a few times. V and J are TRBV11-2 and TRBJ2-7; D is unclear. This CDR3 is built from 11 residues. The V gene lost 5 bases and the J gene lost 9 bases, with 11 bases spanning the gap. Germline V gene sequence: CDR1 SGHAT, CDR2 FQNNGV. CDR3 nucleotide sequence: TGTGCCAGCAGCGCAGCTAGGAGGCAGTACTTC. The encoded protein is CASSAARRQYF.

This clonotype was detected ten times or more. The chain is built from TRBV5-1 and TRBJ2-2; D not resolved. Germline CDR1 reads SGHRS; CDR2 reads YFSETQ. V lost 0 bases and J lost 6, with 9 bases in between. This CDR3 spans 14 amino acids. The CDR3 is CASSLGHLSGELFF. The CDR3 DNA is TGCGCCAGCAGCTTGGGGCACTTGTCCGGGGAGCTGTTTTTT.

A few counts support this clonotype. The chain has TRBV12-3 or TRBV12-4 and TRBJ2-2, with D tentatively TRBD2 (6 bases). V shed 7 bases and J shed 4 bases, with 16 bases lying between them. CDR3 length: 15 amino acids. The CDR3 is CASTLGLTSTGELFF. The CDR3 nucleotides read TGTGCCAGCACCTTGGGACTTACGAGCACCGGGGAGCTGTTTTTT.

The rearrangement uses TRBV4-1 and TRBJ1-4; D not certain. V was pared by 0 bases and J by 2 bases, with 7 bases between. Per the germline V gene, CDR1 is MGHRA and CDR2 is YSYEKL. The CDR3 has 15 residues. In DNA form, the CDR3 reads TGCGCCAGCAGCCAAGATACGGGGACTAATGAAAAACTGTTTTTT. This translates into CASSQDTGTNEKLFF.